This T cell receptor beta chain was found in a study of regulatory and conventional T cells in RAG deficiency. On this clone: Its antigen is as yet unknown.

Whole-study results and caveats: In Omenn syndrome, sorted "Tregs" may be peripherally activated cells. Shorter CDR3s in all patient subsets; >85% Treg-Tconv overlap in Omenn. RAG-deficient patients showed markedly lower Shannon entropy and higher Simpson indices than control T-cell subsets.

Per germline, CDR1 SGHNT and CDR2 YYREEE (reference sequence). This CDR3 has 13 residues. Trimming took 3 bases from V and 1 from J, leaving 7 bases between them. The table came from immunoSEQ multiplex PCR; TCRdb's copy has only in-frame clones and leaves some out. The sample gives about 29,000 clones, about 95% of which show up once; 0.15% to 0.2% is in the top ten. Blood CD4+ CD25-low CD127-high conventional T cells supplied the genomic DNA template. This sample also appeared in a second study, on regulatory T cells. That paper notes: The primer mix had 52 TRBV and 13 TRBJ primers. Skewed V and J usage and few unique V-J pairs marked patient repertoires, most in Tregs.

The receptor was derived from a human donor in good health. Sample: CD25- CD4+ T cells sorted from blood. This chain links TRBV5-4 with TRBJ1-1; D is undetermined. The CDR3 nucleotides are TGTGCCAGCAGCTCCCACAGGAACACTGAAGCTTTCTTT. This sequence encodes CASSSHRNTEAFF.